This T cell receptor beta chain stems from a study of OX40 agonist ivuxolimab in advanced cancers. Across the whole study: One patient with hepatocellular carcinoma and two with cutaneous melanoma, three in all, had partial responses.

V lost 8 bases, J lost 2 bases, and 12 bases stayed unmatched. Germline lookup yields CDR1 MDHEN and CDR2 SYDVKM. There are 15 residues in the CDR3. Data came from immunoSEQ multiplex PCR; TCRdb stores just in-frame clones and leaves some out. The data contain 65,000 to 75,000 clones, 87% of them singletons. This clonotype was sampled from an adult with an advanced solid tumor such as melanoma, head and neck, liver or kidney cancer. The sequences come from CD4+ or CD8+ T cells sorted from blood, collected in a trial of the OX40 agonist ivuxolimab. This chain links TRBV28 with TRBJ2-7, with 7 bases lining up with TRBD2. CDR3 amino acids: CASGGGAGLTYEQYF. CDR3 DNA: TGTGCCAGCGGGGGAGGGGCAGGGCTGACCTACGAGCAGTACTTC.